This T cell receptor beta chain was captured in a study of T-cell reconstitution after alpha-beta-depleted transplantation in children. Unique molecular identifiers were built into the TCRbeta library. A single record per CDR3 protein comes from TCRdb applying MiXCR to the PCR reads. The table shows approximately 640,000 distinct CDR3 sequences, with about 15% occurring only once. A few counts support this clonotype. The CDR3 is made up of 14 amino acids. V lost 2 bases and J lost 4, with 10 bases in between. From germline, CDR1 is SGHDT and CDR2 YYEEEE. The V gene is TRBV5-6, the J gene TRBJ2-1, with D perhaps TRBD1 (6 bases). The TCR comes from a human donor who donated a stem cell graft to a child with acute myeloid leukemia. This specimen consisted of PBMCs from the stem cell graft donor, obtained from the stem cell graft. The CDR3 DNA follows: TGTGCCAGCAGCTTCCTTGGACAGTACAATGAGCAGTTCTTC. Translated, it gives CASSFLGQYNEQFF.